Presented here are 16 T cell receptor beta chains from one specimen sequenced in a study of cytomegalovirus exposure and HLA in healthy donors. Clones were read by immunoSEQ multiplex PCR, and TCRdb kept only the in-frame ones, dropping some. The sample shows some 260,000 clones, about 90% of them seen only once. What was sequenced was PBMCs. The source is a young man in good health and CMV-seropositive.

The rearrangement uses TRBV2 and TRBJ2-1; the match to TRBD1 covers 8 bases. V was clipped by 6 bases and J by 7 bases; unmatched bases: 5. The CDR3 contains 13 residues. The germline CDR1 and CDR2 sequences are SNHLY and FYNNEI. CDR3 nucleotides: TGTGCCAGCAGCACAGGGGGATGGAATGAGCAGTTCTTC. Protein product: CASSTGGWNEQFF.

This chain connects TRBV12-5 to TRBJ2-7; tentative D call: TRBD2 (7 bases). The V end was cut by 5 bases, the J end by 2 bases, with 19 bases between. The germline gives CDR1 LGHNT, CDR2 FRNRAP. This CDR3 contains 16 residues. CDR3 residues: CASGPIVQGGTYEQYF. The CDR3 DNA reads TGTGCTAGTGGTCCCATCGTACAGGGAGGGACCTACGAGCAGTACTTC.

The chain employs TRBV28 and TRBJ2-1, with 12 bases matching TRBD2. The germline V gene has CDR1 MDHEN and CDR2 SYDVKM. The CDR3 sequence is 15 residues long. Germline trimming cut 5 bases from V and 8 bases from J; bases unmatched to any gene: 7. DNA of the CDR3: TGTGCCAGCAGTCCCAGACTAGCGGGAGTGGATGAGCAGTTCTTC. This codes for CASSPRLAGVDEQFF.

Details on this clone: Additional DNA sequences in this sample encode the identical CDR3. The chain combines TRBV5-1 with TRBJ2-7; TRBD1 agrees at 10 bases. Germline CDR1 and CDR2: SGHRS and YFSETQ. This CDR3 has 13 residues. V was pared by 3 bases and J by 5 bases, with 2 bases of the junction left unmatched. The CDR3 reads CASSSGTGDEQYF. CDR3 DNA: TGCGCCAGCAGCTCAGGGACAGGGGACGAGCAGTACTTC.

This clone has a single count. The rearrangement links TRBV5-4 to TRBJ2-7, with a weak D call TRBD2 (5 bases). CDR1 is SGHNT, CDR2 YYREEE, per germline (reference sequence). V shed 4 bases and J shed 4 bases, with 15 bases lying between them. This CDR3 has 14 amino acids. The DNA of the CDR3 is TGTGCCAGCAGCCCGGCGGGTAGTCGGTACGAGCAGTACTTC. Translated, it gives CASSPAGSRYEQYF.

The chain couples TRBV7-6 to TRBJ1-2, with D possibly being TRBD1 (6 bases). Germline V CDR1 and CDR2: SGHVS, FNYEAQ. The CDR3 is 17 amino acids. Trimming shortened V by 5 bases and J by 2 bases, and 21 bases separated the two germline ends. The CDR3 nucleotides read TGTGCCAGCAGCCGTAAAGACCCCTTACAGGGAAACTATGGCTACACCTTC. Residues: CASSRKDPLQGNYGYTF.

J is TRBJ2-4 and V is TRBV2; D is uncertain. Germline CDR1 reads SNHLY; CDR2 reads FYNNEI. V was clipped by 9 bases and J by 1 base, with 13 bases between them. CDR3 length: 14 amino acids. CDR3 loop: CASTKGLAKNIQYF. CDR3 DNA: TGTGCCAGTACAAAAGGCTTGGCCAAAAACATTCAGTACTTC.

The chain couples TRBV18 to TRBJ1-4; TRBD1 is a possible D gene (5 bases). CDR1 is KGHSH, CDR2 LQKENI, per germline. V was pared by 4 bases and J by 7 bases, with 13 bases between. The CDR3 consists of 14 residues. The CDR3 reads CASSQGPTSEKLFF. The CDR3 DNA follows: TGTGCCAGCTCACAGGGGCCTACAAGTGAAAAACTGTTTTTT.

The rearrangement uses TRBV5-6 and TRBJ1-2; TRBD1 matches at 10 bases. V gave up 2 bases and J gave up 4 bases; unmatched junction bases: 8. Looked up from germline, CDR1 is SGHDT and CDR2 is YYEEEE. This CDR3 has 16 residues. The CDR3: CASSFRQGAPIYGYTF. In DNA form, the CDR3 reads TGTGCCAGCAGCTTCCGACAGGGGGCACCCATCTATGGCTACACCTTC. Full variable domain (rest looked up from reference TRBV5-6 and TRBJ1-2): DAGVTQSPTHLIKTRGQQVTLRCSPKSGHDTVSWYQQALGQGPQFIFQYYEEEERQRGNFPDRFSGHQFPNYSSELNVNALLLGDSALYLCASSFRQGAPIYGYTFGSGTRLTVV.

The CDR3 region is CASSPLAGANEQYF. The CDR3 nucleotides are TGTGCCAGCAGCCCTTTAGCGGGAGCCAACGAGCAGTACTTC. This chain joins TRBV9 and TRBJ2-7; 9 bases are a match to TRBD2. The trim removed 4 bases at V and 5 bases at J, leaving 7 bases unmatched. Germline assignment: CDR1 SGDLS and CDR2 YYNGEE. This CDR3 is built from 14 residues.

The chain links TRBV28 to TRBJ1-1; no reliable D call. The ends were cut back, 10 bases at V and 1 base at J, with 16 bases in the middle. This CDR3 is built from 14 residues. Germline V CDR1 and CDR2: MDHEN, SYDVKM. CDR3 DNA: TGTGCCACCTTACACCCGATTTCGAACACTGAAGCTTTCTTT. Residues: CATLHPISNTEAFF.

This clone was detected once. V and J are TRBV9 and TRBJ2-1; 9 positions agree with TRBD2. The germline gives CDR1 SGDLS, CDR2 YYNGEE. V was pared by 3 bases and J by 6 bases, with 10 bases of the junction left unmatched. There are 16 residues in the CDR3. CDR3 nucleotide sequence: TGTGCCAGCAGCGCGGGACTAGCCGATATAAGCAATGAGCAGTTCTTC. Translated: CASSAGLADISNEQFF.

The rearrangement uses TRBV29-1 and TRBJ2-4; 9 nucleotides align to TRBD1. This CDR3 comprises 16 residues. The V gene end was trimmed by 4 bases and the J gene end by 3 bases; junction bases not matched to a gene: 10. Germline CDR1 reads SQVTM; CDR2 reads ANQGSEA. CDR3 in amino acids: CSVAPRTGVGKNIQYF. Here the CDR3 DNA reads TGCAGCGTTGCCCCGCGGACAGGGGTGGGCAAAAACATTCAGTACTTC.

This chain connects TRBV11-1 to TRBJ2-2; 11 bases are shared with TRBD2. The CDR3 is made up of 17 amino acids. Trimming took 4 bases from V and 0 from J; bases not matched to a gene: 4. Germline V gene sequence: CDR1 SGHAT, CDR2 FQDESV (reference sequence). DNA for the CDR3: TGTGCCAGCAGCTCCGGGACTAGCGGACCGAACACCGGGGAGCTGTTTTTT. This translates into CASSSGTSGPNTGELFF.

V gene TRBV5-4 combines with J gene TRBJ2-2, with TRBD2 identical over 8 bases. J was trimmed by 4 bases and V by 4 bases; bases with no gene match: 9. The CDR3 sequence is 16 residues long. Germline CDR1 SGHNT, CDR2 YYREEE (reference sequence). The DNA of the CDR3 is TGTGCCAGCAGCCCCGGGGGGGCTAAGGGCACCGGGGAGCTGTTTTTT. This sequence encodes CASSPGGAKGTGELFF.

J is TRBJ2-7 and V is TRBV5-6; 7 bases are a match to TRBD2. Trimming at V came to 3 bases and at J to 7 bases, leaving 4 bases not matched to a gene. CDR3 size: 12 residues. Germline V lookup: CDR1 SGHDT, CDR2 YYEEEE. This CDR3 is CASSWWGGEQYF. CDR3 coding DNA: TGTGCCAGCAGCTGGTGGGGGGGAGAGCAGTACTTC.